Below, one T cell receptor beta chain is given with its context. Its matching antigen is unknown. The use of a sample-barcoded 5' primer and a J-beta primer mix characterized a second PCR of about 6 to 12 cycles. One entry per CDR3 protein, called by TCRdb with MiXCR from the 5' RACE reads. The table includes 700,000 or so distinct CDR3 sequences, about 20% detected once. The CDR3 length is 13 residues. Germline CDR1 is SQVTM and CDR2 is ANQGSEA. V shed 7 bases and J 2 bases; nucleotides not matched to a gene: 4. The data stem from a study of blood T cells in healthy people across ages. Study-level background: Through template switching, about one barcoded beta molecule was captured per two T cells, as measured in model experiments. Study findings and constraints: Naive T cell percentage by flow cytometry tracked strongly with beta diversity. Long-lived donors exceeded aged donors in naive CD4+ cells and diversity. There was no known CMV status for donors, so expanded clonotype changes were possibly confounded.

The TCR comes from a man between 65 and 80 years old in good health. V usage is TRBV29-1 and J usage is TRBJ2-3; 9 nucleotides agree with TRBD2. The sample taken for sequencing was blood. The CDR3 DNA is TGCAGCGCACTAGCGGGCTTCACAGATACGCAGTATTTT. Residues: CSALAGFTDTQYF.